The 25 T cell receptor beta chains reported below all come from one sample, sequenced in a study of PD-L1 blockade in urothelial cancer. Sequenced by immunoSEQ multiplex PCR; TCRdb stores in-frame clones only, minus some. The table lists 38,000 or so clones, 65% to 85% of them singletons. The sequencing used PBMCs, collected around atezolizumab (anti-PD-L1) treatment. The origin of the receptors is a man aged 55 to 69 with urothelial cancer.

The V gene is TRBV6-5, the J gene TRBJ2-3; the D is unclear. In germline, CDR1 is MNHEY, CDR2 SVGAGI. V was clipped by 0 bases and J by 1 base, with 11 bases between them. The CDR3 length is 16 residues. DNA for the CDR3: TGTGCCAGCAGTTACTCGGCAACAGCAGGCACAGATACGCAGTATTTT. Encoded protein: CASSYSATAGTDTQYF.

J is TRBJ2-5 and V is TRBV28; 7 bases line up with TRBD2. The CDR3 is 14 residues long. The germline CDR1 and CDR2 sequences are MDHEN and SYDVKM. J lost 7 bases, V lost 4 bases, and 9 bases had no gene match. In DNA, the CDR3 is TGTGCCAGCAGTTGGGGGGGGTTTCGCGGGACCCAGTACTTC. Amino acid sequence: CASSWGGFRGTQYF.

In regard to this clone: Additional DNA sequences in this sample encode the identical CDR3. This chain uses TRBV6-1 with TRBJ1-2; D call uncertain. CDR1 and CDR2 (germline): MNHNS, SASEGT. This CDR3 is built from 13 residues. The V end lost 5 bases, the J end lost 2 bases, and 9 bases lay between the germline ends. In DNA form, the CDR3 reads TGTGCCAGCAGTTCCTCCGCGAACTATGGCTACACCTTC. It encodes CASSSSANYGYTF.

The chain carries TRBV6-5 and TRBJ2-3; 13 nucleotides match TRBD2. The J segment lost 4 bases and the V segment lost 5 bases, leaving 3 bases of the junction unmatched. The CDR3 totals 15 residues. Per germline, CDR1 MNHEY and CDR2 SVGAGI. CDR3 DNA sequence: TGTGCCAGCAGTCCTGGACTAGCGGGGGCAGATACGCAGTATTTT. This encodes CASSPGLAGADTQYF.

V usage is TRBV19 and J usage is TRBJ1-2; TRBD1 might be the D (5 bases). The V and J ends lost 8 bases and 2 bases respectively, with 12 bases between them. CDR1 and CDR2 (germline): LNHDA, SQIVND (reference sequence). The CDR3 has 13 amino acids. In nucleotides, the CDR3 is TGTGCCAGTGGGGCAGCAGAGAACTATGGCTACACCTTC. It specifies CASGAAENYGYTF.

The DNA for the CDR3 is TGCGCCAGCAGCCCGGGAGCGGGGCAAGAGACCCAGTACTTC. This gives the protein CASSPGAGQETQYF. This chain uses TRBV5-1 with TRBJ2-5, with 7 bases that match TRBD2. Losses at the gene ends were 4 bases for V and 2 bases for J; bases not matched to a gene: 5. The CDR3 is 14 residues long. Germline CDR1 and CDR2: SGHRS and YFSETQ.

The rearrangement joins TRBV2 to TRBJ1-2, with TRBD1 identical over 7 bases. Losses at the gene ends were 2 bases for V and 8 bases for J; bases not matched to a gene: 20. This CDR3 region has 18 residues. Looked up from germline, CDR1 is SNHLY and CDR2 is FYNNEI. Here the CDR3 DNA reads TGTGCCAGCAGTGAACTTGTGGGACAGTATCTCTCAGACGGGGGCTACACCTTC. Its translation: CASSELVGQYLSDGGYTF.

The chain couples TRBV27 to TRBJ2-2, with a weak D call TRBD1 (6 bases). CDR1 is MNHEY and CDR2 is SMNVEV in the germline V gene (reference sequence). V lost 3 bases to trimming and J lost 2 bases, with 16 bases between them. The CDR3 has 17 amino acids. The CDR3 here is CASSLDVLGANTGELFF. Here the CDR3 DNA reads TGTGCCAGCAGTTTGGATGTTCTGGGGGCAAACACCGGGGAGCTGTTTTTT.

The DNA for the CDR3 is TGTGCCAGCAGTGAGAGGGAAGGACAGATCGGGGCAGATACGCAGTATTTT. This sequence encodes CASSEREGQIGADTQYF. The chain couples TRBV2 to TRBJ2-3, with D perhaps TRBD1 (6 bases). Looked up from germline, CDR1 is SNHLY and CDR2 is FYNNEI. The CDR3 loop spans 17 amino acids. Trimming left V 3 bases short and J 4 bases short, with 20 bases between.

This clone was detected only once. V usage is TRBV27 and J usage is TRBJ2-7; 8 bases agree with TRBD2. CDR3 length equals 14 residues. V trimming: 2 bases; J trimming: 4 bases; junction bases outside the gene matches: 4. CDR1 and CDR2 (germline): MNHEY, SMNVEV (reference sequence). The CDR3 sequence is CASSLAGGEYEQYF. DNA for the CDR3: TGTGCCAGCAGTTTAGCGGGAGGTGAATACGAGCAGTACTTC.

Here the CDR3 DNA reads TGTGCCAGCAGCCCGCGGGGTCCCACCGGGGAGCTGTTTTTT. Translated: CASSPRGPTGELFF. The rearrangement links TRBV7-2 to TRBJ2-2, with D perhaps TRBD2 (6 bases). The V and J ends lost 5 bases and 4 bases respectively, with 11 bases between them. Germline CDR1 reads SGHTA; CDR2 reads FQGNSA. The length of the CDR3 is 14 residues.

This rearrangement joins TRBV5-1 to TRBJ2-2, with 8 bases matching TRBD1. The J segment lost 3 bases and the V segment lost 4 bases, leaving 5 bases of the junction unmatched. Per germline, CDR1 SGHRS and CDR2 YFSETQ. The CDR3 is 15 residues long. CDR3 region: CASSLQGADTGELFF. The CDR3 coding sequence is TGCGCCAGCAGCCTGCAGGGGGCAGACACCGGGGAGCTGTTTTTT.

J is TRBJ2-5 and V is TRBV19; possible D gene TRBD1, 5 bases. This CDR3 comprises 15 residues. Looked up from germline, CDR1 is LNHDA and CDR2 is SQIVND (reference sequence). V lost 3 bases, J lost 1 base, and 12 bases lay in between. CDR3 protein: CASSMASQGQETQYF. CDR3 nucleotides: TGTGCCAGTAGTATGGCCTCCCAGGGCCAAGAGACCCAGTACTTC.

The chain joins TRBV7-8 to TRBJ2-6; D gene uncertain. Germline CDR1 and CDR2: SGHVS and FQNEAQ. This CDR3 region has 16 residues. V was cut by 3 bases and J by 4 bases, with 13 bases left in between. The DNA for the CDR3 is TGTGCCAGCAGCTTTACATCCCGCCGCGGGGCCAACGTCCTGACTTTC. Translated, it gives CASSFTSRRGANVLTF.

This clone has only a few counts. This rearrangement joins TRBV2 to TRBJ1-1, with 10 bases matching TRBD1. CDR1 is SNHLY and CDR2 is FYNNEI in the germline V gene. J gave up 5 bases and V 7 bases, and 7 bases lay outside the gene matches. The CDR3 extends over 14 amino acids. DNA of the CDR3: TGTGCCAGCACAAGACAGGGGGCAGGGACTGAAGCTTTCTTT. Amino acid sequence: CASTRQGAGTEAFF. The entire variable domain, with the rest obtained from reference TRBV2 and TRBJ1-1, is as follows: EPEVTQTPSHQVTQMGQEVILRCVPISNHLYFYWYRQILGQKVEFLVSFYNNEISEKSEIFDDQFSVERPDGSNFTLKIRSTKLEDSAMYFCASTRQGAGTEAFFGQGTRLTVV.

V is TRBV7-9 and J is TRBJ1-6; D possibly corresponds to TRBD1 (6 bases). The CDR3 runs 15 residues. Per germline, CDR1 SEHNR and CDR2 FQNEAQ (reference sequence). V was pared by 0 bases and J by 9 bases, with 12 bases between. The CDR3 loop is CASSLARTVGSPLHF. The DNA for the CDR3 is TGTGCCAGCAGCTTAGCACGGACAGTAGGTTCACCCCTCCACTTT.

The chain carries TRBV28 and TRBJ1-2; perhaps TRBD1 as D (5 bases). The V gene's germline CDR1 is MDHEN and CDR2 SYDVKM. The V end was cut by 2 bases, the J end by 4 bases, with 11 bases between. The CDR3 extends over 14 amino acids. CDR3 protein: CASSLGSGGYGYTF. CDR3 coding DNA: TGTGCCAGCAGTTTAGGTAGCGGGGGCTATGGCTACACCTTC.

For the CDR3, the DNA is TGTGCCAGCAGCCAAGGATTGCGTCCCGGGGAGACCCAGTACTTC. It encodes CASSQGLRPGETQYF. The genes are TRBV14 and TRBJ2-5; the D is unclear. This CDR3 contains 15 residues. In germline, CDR1 is SGHDN, CDR2 FVKESK. The V end was cut by 1 base, the J end by 5 bases, with 14 bases between.

This chain joins TRBV7-9 and TRBJ2-5; 12 bases map to TRBD2. V was pared by 6 bases and J by 1 base, with 3 bases of the junction left unmatched. Germline V gives CDR1 SEHNR, CDR2 FQNEAQ (reference sequence). The CDR3 loop spans 15 amino acids. CDR3 DNA sequence: TGTGCCAGCAGGTCACTAGCGGGGGGCCAAGAGACCCAGTACTTC. This encodes CASRSLAGGQETQYF.

The rearrangement links TRBV30 to TRBJ2-1, with 15 bases aligning to TRBD2. Per the germline V gene, CDR1 is GTSNPN and CDR2 is SVGIG (reference sequence). The CDR3 covers 15 residues. V lost 2 bases to trimming and J lost 7 bases; unmatched junction nucleotides: 3. The CDR3 protein is CAWSHGLAGGNEQFF. The CDR3 DNA reads TGTGCCTGGAGTCATGGACTAGCGGGAGGGAATGAGCAGTTCTTC.

This clone has more than one count but fewer than ten. The chain uses TRBV7-9 and TRBJ2-3, with D perhaps matching TRBD2 (7 bases). Germline CDR1 SEHNR, CDR2 FQNEAQ (reference sequence). This CDR3 is built from 13 residues. V lost 7 bases and J 4 bases, leaving 12 bases between the germline ends. The CDR3 region has the DNA TGTGCCAGCAACCAAGGGGGGGCAGATACGCAGTATTTT. This sequence encodes CASNQGGADTQYF. Full variable domain (outside the CDR3, taken from reference TRBV7-9 and TRBJ2-3): DTGVSQNPRHKITKRGQNVTFRCDPISEHNRLYWYRQTLGQGPEFLTYFQNEAQLEKSRLLSDRFSAERPKGSFSTLEIQRTEQGDSAMYLCASNQGGADTQYFGPGTRLTVL.

J is TRBJ1-2 and V is TRBV5-6; tentatively, D is TRBD1 (6 bases). The V end lost 4 bases, the J end lost 0 bases, and 13 bases lay between the germline ends. The CDR3 extends over 15 amino acids. Germline-derived CDR1 and CDR2 are SGHDT and YYEEEE. The DNA for the CDR3 is TGTGCCAGCAGCCTTCAGGGGATCCCTAACTATGGCTACACCTTC. Protein product: CASSLQGIPNYGYTF.

V gene TRBV4-2 combines with J gene TRBJ2-7; TRBD1 matches 10 bases. Looked up from germline, CDR1 is LGHNA and CDR2 is YNFKEQ. The CDR3 has 16 amino acids. Trimming at V came to 4 bases and at J to 7 bases, leaving 13 bases not matched to a gene. The CDR3 region is CASSPSRQGAPREQYF. The CDR3 DNA sequence: TGTGCCAGCAGCCCTTCGAGACAGGGGGCGCCTCGGGAGCAGTACTTC.

This clone was seen only once. The gene calls are TRBV11-2 and TRBJ2-1; D is ambiguous. The V gene's germline CDR1 is SGHAT and CDR2 FQNNGV. This CDR3 is built from 12 residues. V was shortened by 5 bases and J by 7 bases, with 9 bases between the two germline ends. The CDR3 bases are TGTGCCAGCAGCCCGCAGGCTAATGAGCAGTTCTTC. Its translation is CASSPQANEQFF. The full variable domain, completed using reference TRBV11-2 and TRBJ2-1, is EAGVAQSPRYKIIEKRQSVAFWCNPISGHATLYWYQQILGQGPKLLIQFQNNGVVDDSQLPKDRFSAERLKGVDSTLKIQPAKLEDSAVYLCASSPQANEQFFGPGTRLTVL.

The chain uses TRBV10-3 and TRBJ2-7; D may be TRBD2 (5 bases). The CDR3 consists of 15 residues. Trimming took 0 bases from V and 3 from J, leaving 12 bases between them. Germline CDR1 reads ENHRY; CDR2 reads SYGVKD. The CDR3 coding sequence is TGTGCCATCAGTGAGTCAAGAACTAGGAACTACGAGCAGTACTTC. Protein: CAISESRTRNYEQYF.